The 7 T cell receptor beta chains below were found in one sample sequenced in a study of cytomegalovirus exposure and HLA in healthy donors. Researchers ran the PCR with 60 Vbeta and 13 Jbeta primers. Measured with immunoSEQ multiplex PCR; TCRdb has only the in-frame clones, and not every one. Of under 150,000 clones in the sample, around 78% were seen once. Sequenced: PBMCs. The receptors were sampled from a woman in her thirties or forties in good health and CMV-seropositive.

The CDR3 protein is CASSANRARGTDGYTF. CDR3 DNA: TGTGCCAGTAGTGCAAACCGGGCCAGGGGGACGGATGGCTACACCTTC. The chain couples TRBV19 to TRBJ1-2; TRBD1 matches at 7 bases. CDR3 length equals 16 residues. The V and J ends lost 5 bases and 6 bases, in that order; junction bases with no gene match: 15. Germline V gene lookup returns CDR1 LNHDA and CDR2 SQIVND (reference sequence).

In its sample, this clone was seen once. CDR3 loop: CASSTGPAEYNEQFF. As DNA, the CDR3 is TGTGCCAGCTCAACAGGACCGGCGGAATACAATGAGCAGTTCTTC. V usage is TRBV18 and J usage is TRBJ2-1, with D possibly matching TRBD1 (5 bases). The CDR3 covers 15 residues. Germline CDR1 KGHSH, CDR2 LQKENI. V was cut by 5 bases and J by 4 bases, with 15 bases left in between. Using reference TRBV18 and TRBJ2-1 for the parts outside the CDR3, the full variable domain is NAGVMQNPRHLVRRRGQEARLRCSPMKGHSHVYWYRQLPEEGLKFMVYLQKENIIDESGMPKERFSAEFPKEGPSILRIQQVVRGDSAAYFCASSTGPAEYNEQFFGPGTRLTVL.

V is TRBV10-1 and J is TRBJ2-1; TRBD2 matches 8 bases. CDR1 is WNHNN, CDR2 SYGVQD, per germline (reference sequence). J was trimmed by 6 bases and V by 2 bases; bases with no gene match: 6. This CDR3 is built from 15 residues. The CDR3 DNA reads as TGCGCCAGCAGTGAGGGGACTAGTCGTCGCAATGAGCAGTTCTTC. Amino acid sequence: CASSEGTSRRNEQFF.

The J gene is TRBJ2-7, the V gene TRBV20-1, with a possible D match to TRBD2 (6 bases). Trimming cost V 3 bases and J 11 bases, with 14 bases left between them. This CDR3 comprises 11 residues. Germline-derived CDR1 and CDR2 are DFQATT and SNEGSKA (reference sequence). CDR3 nucleotide sequence: TGCAGTGCTAGTCCACTAGCCTCAGAGTACTTC. This translates into CSASPLASEYF.

The V call is TRBV15, the J call TRBJ1-1, with D unresolved. CDR3 length: 16 amino acids. With 0 bases removed from V and 0 bases from J, the gap between germline ends came to 11 bases. CDR1 and CDR2 from the germline V gene are LNHNV and YYDKDF (reference sequence). The CDR3 spells CATSRDDEALNTEAFF. CDR3 bases: TGTGCCACCAGCAGAGATGATGAGGCGTTGAACACTGAAGCTTTCTTT.

The chain employs TRBV7-2 and TRBJ2-5, with TRBD2 as a possible D gene (5 bases). V was pared by 2 bases and J by 12 bases, with 13 bases between. Germline loops: CDR1 SGHTA, CDR2 FQGNSA. CDR3 size: 12 residues. CDR3 coding DNA: TGTGCCAGCAGCTTATACTCCTCGGGGAAGTACTTC. Translation: CASSLYSSGKYF.

In its sample, this clone was seen a few times. V gene TRBV11-2 combines with J gene TRBJ2-5; TRBD1 agrees at 10 bases. The CDR3 totals 16 residues. Per germline, CDR1 SGHAT and CDR2 FQNNGV. Losses at the gene ends were 0 bases for V and 2 bases for J; bases not matched to a gene: 3. The CDR3 loop reads CASSLDLGQGQETQYF. CDR3 sequence (DNA): TGTGCCAGCAGCTTAGATTTGGGACAGGGGCAAGAGACCCAGTACTTC.